The 10 T cell receptor beta chains listed next were all sequenced from one sample in a study of T cell changes during pregnancy in multiple sclerosis. Using immunoSEQ multiplex PCR, the repertoire was profiled, and TCRdb retains in-frame clones only, with some absent. Among about 75,000 clones, under 95% were seen once, and the ten largest hold around 0.41%. The sample was CD4+ T cells from peripheral blood mononuclear cells, taken before pregnancy. The source of these receptors is a female donor with multiple sclerosis, enrolled in a pregnancy study.

This chain uses TRBV18 with TRBJ1-2; 10 nucleotides match TRBD1. The trim removed 3 bases at V and 5 bases at J, leaving 12 bases unmatched. The CDR3 has 17 residues. Germline V lookup: CDR1 KGHSH, CDR2 LQKENI. CDR3 residues: CASSPLRTGGIGYGYTF. In DNA, the CDR3 is TGTGCCAGCTCACCGTTAAGGACAGGGGGAATTGGATATGGCTACACCTTC.

This clone was recorded a few times. The chain links TRBV9 to TRBJ2-2, with TRBD1 matching 8 bases. V trimming: 4 bases; J trimming: 1 base; junction bases outside the gene matches: 6. The V gene's germline CDR1 is SGDLS and CDR2 YYNGEE. The CDR3 covers 16 residues. DNA of the CDR3: TGTGCCAGCAGCCCGTGGACAGGGATGAACACCGGGGAGCTGTTTTTT. Its protein is CASSPWTGMNTGELFF.

The chain links TRBV19 to TRBJ1-5; D uncertain. Germline V gene data show CDR1 as LNHDA and CDR2 as SQIVND (reference sequence). The CDR3 runs 15 residues. Deletions cut 5 bases from V and 1 base from J, with 12 bases between. The CDR3 is CASSPVLRSNQPQHF. CDR3 DNA: TGTGCCAGTAGTCCTGTTCTGAGGAGCAATCAGCCCCAGCATTTT. Using reference TRBV19 and TRBJ1-5 for the parts outside the CDR3, the full variable domain is DGGITQSPKYLFRKEGQNVTLSCEQNLNHDAMYWYRQDPGQGLRLIYYSQIVNDFQKGDIAEGYSVSREKKESFPLTVTSAQKNPTAFYLCASSPVLRSNQPQHFGDGTRLSIL.

This rearrangement joins TRBV10-3 to TRBJ1-2, with 9 bases fitting TRBD1. CDR1 ENHRY and CDR2 SYGVKD come from the germline V gene. V trimming: 10 bases; J trimming: 6 bases; junction bases outside the gene matches: 9. The CDR3 length is 13 residues. In DNA, the CDR3 is TGTGCCACCAGGGGACAGGGCCCTCATGGCTACACCTTC. It translates to CATRGQGPHGYTF.

This clone was seen only once. Compared with germline, one end of the junction differs, possibly owing to a read error. The J gene is TRBJ2-7, the V gene TRBV19; unclear D gene. In germline, CDR1 is LNHDA, CDR2 SQIVND (reference sequence). CDR3 size: 14 residues. CDR3 sequence reads: CASSPKSGSSRIWF. In DNA form, the CDR3 reads TGTGCCAGTAGTCCGAAATCCGGGTCAAGCAGAATCTGGTTC.

The chain joins TRBV15 to TRBJ1-4; 10 nucleotides agree with TRBD1. CDR1 is LNHNV, CDR2 YYDKDF, per germline (reference sequence). With V trimmed by 3 bases and J by 3 bases, 7 bases remained unmatched. This CDR3 contains 17 residues. The DNA for the CDR3 is TGTGCCACCAGCAGGGGGACAGGGGTTAGTCCTAATGAAAAACTGTTTTTT. The encoded protein is CATSRGTGVSPNEKLFF.

This clone was picked up a small number of times. The rearrangement joins TRBV7-8 to TRBJ2-1; TRBD2 is a possible D gene (5 bases). V lost 3 bases, J lost 2 bases, and 14 bases lay in between. The germline V gene encodes CDR1 SGHVS and CDR2 FQNEAQ. The CDR3 has 16 amino acids. The CDR3 bases are TGTGCCAGCAGCTTCCGGGAACCCGGGCCCTACAATGAGCAGTTCTTC. Its translation: CASSFREPGPYNEQFF.

The chain uses TRBV28 and TRBJ2-7, with 8 positions matching TRBD1. The germline CDR1 and CDR2 sequences are MDHEN and SYDVKM. The CDR3 is 14 residues long. After removal of 5 bases from V and 4 bases from J, the junction contained 7 bases not matched to a gene. CDR3 region: CASSLRQGRYEQYF. In DNA form, the CDR3 reads TGTGCCAGCAGTCTTCGACAGGGGAGGTACGAGCAGTACTTC.

This sequence joins TRBV7-2 and TRBJ1-6; 7 positions match TRBD1. The CDR3 runs 14 residues. Germline CDR1 is SGHTA and CDR2 is FQGNSA. Unmatched junction bases numbered 6, after V lost 4 bases and J lost 9 bases. The CDR3 here is CASSSGTVLSPLHF. CDR3 in DNA: TGTGCCAGCAGCTCCGGGACAGTTCTTTCACCCCTCCACTTT.

The gene calls are TRBV13 and TRBJ1-5; TRBD1 is a possible D gene (6 bases). This CDR3 comprises 21 residues. V shed 5 bases and J shed 0 bases, with 29 bases lying between them. Germline CDR1 is PRHDT and CDR2 is FYEKMQ (reference sequence). The CDR3 DNA is TGTGCCAGCAGCACGGACAGACGGACGGCCAGAGCGGCCGATAGCAATCAGCCCCAGCATTTT. Its protein product is CASSTDRRTARAADSNQPQHF.